This T cell receptor beta chain was sequenced in a study of Graves' ophthalmopathy and Graves' hyperthyroidism. General study results and limits: Using a 13-signature model, the authors split ophthalmopathy from stable hyperthyroidism, with about 90% sensitivity and 70% to 83% specificity.

This clonotype was observed many times. Its antigen is undetermined. At one end the junction does not follow the germline gene, possibly because of a read error. RNA transcripts served as template for amplifying TCR beta CDR3 sequences. HTBI-primed first-round RT-PCR preceded second-round multiplex PCR. TCRdb re-called the multiplex PCR reads through MiXCR, storing one row per CDR3 protein. The repertoire includes over a million distinct CDR3 sequences, 36% of them detected once, and 11% sits in the top ten. Germline-derived CDR1 and CDR2 are MGHRA and YSYEKL. CDR3 size: 15 residues. Only newly diagnosed hyperthyroidism patients aged 18 to 65, with under 2 months' duration, were enrolled. Other autoimmune diseases, uncontrolled infections, pregnancy or lactation ruled patients out of participation. Symptoms, serum thyroxine and TRAb, thyroid ultrasound, and orbital computed tomography formed the diagnostic basis.

The TCR originated in an adult man with Graves' hyperthyroidism. Sample: peripheral blood or thyroid tissue (not recorded which). The chain combines TRBV4-1 with TRBJ1-5, with 8 bases fitting TRBD1. As DNA, the CDR3 is TGTGCCAGCAGCCAAGGGACAGGAAGCAATCAGCCCCAGCATTTT. It encodes CASSQGTGSNQPQHF.